Reported below is one TCR beta chain. Its antigen remains unknown. The sample belongs to a study of blood T cells in healthy people across ages. Overall study results and limits: Comparison with aged donors showed that long-lived donors had more naive CD4+ cells and higher diversity.

Total RNA amounts of at least 6 micrograms were extracted per sample. Primed by a sample-barcoded 5' primer and a J-beta primer mix, a second PCR proceeded for about 6 to 12 cycles. TCRdb itself ran the 5' RACE reads through MiXCR, one entry per CDR3 protein. The sample yields some 760,000 distinct CDR3 sequences, around a quarter seen once. The data also belong to a second study, concerning T cells of mothers and their children.

The specimen sequenced was blood. The receptor was derived from a boy younger than 18 in good health.

The CDR3 spells CASSLVGAGMYEQYF. CDR3 bases: TGTGCCAGCAGCTTAGTGGGAGCGGGGATGTACGAGCAGTACTTC. This chain links TRBV7-2 with TRBJ2-5; 7 bases map to TRBD2. Judging by the DNA end, TRBJ2-7 fits better; the J call may be wrong. This CDR3 comprises 15 residues. Germline assignment: CDR1 SGHTA and CDR2 FQGNSA.